These 9 T cell receptor beta chains were all obtained from the same sample, sequenced in a study of high-grade serous ovarian cancer treatment subgroups. Data came from immunoSEQ multiplex PCR; TCRdb stores just in-frame clones and leaves some out. This sample has under 10,000 clones, with about three quarters found just once. Tumor tissue was taken before any definitive surgery or chemotherapy was given. Sequenced input: tumor tissue. The receptors derive from a human donor with high-grade serous ovarian cancer.

The rearrangement joins TRBV29-1 to TRBJ2-7; 9 nucleotides agree with TRBD1. Germline CDR1 and CDR2: SQVTM and ANQGSEA. The CDR3 spans 14 residues. V shed 7 bases, J shed 3 bases, and the junction held 10 bases outside the gene matches. As DNA, the CDR3 is TGCAGCGCTTCACTGGGACAGGGCAGCTACGAGCAGTACTTC. This translates into CSASLGQGSYEQYF.

J is TRBJ2-7 and V is TRBV6-6, with D perhaps matching TRBD1 (5 bases). Trimming shortened V by 6 bases and J by 11 bases, and 14 bases separated the two germline ends. The CDR3 totals 11 residues. Per germline, CDR1 MNHNY and CDR2 SVGAGI (reference sequence). In DNA form, the CDR3 reads TGTGCCAGCAGAGAACAGGAAAAGGAGTACTTC. Protein: CASREQEKEYF.

The J gene is TRBJ1-2, the V gene TRBV15; 8 positions agree with TRBD1. CDR1 is LNHNV and CDR2 is YYDKDF in the germline V gene (reference sequence). The CDR3 length is 15 residues. Unmatched junction bases numbered 8, after V lost 0 bases and J lost 8 bases. CDR3 coding DNA: TGTGCCACCAGCAGAGAGGGGGACAGGCTGGAAGGCTACACCTTC. Amino acid sequence: CATSREGDRLEGYTF.

The chain employs TRBV7-8 and TRBJ2-5; 10 bases are a match to TRBD1. The DNA end lines up better with TRBJ2-7; the J call may be wrong. The CDR3 runs to 14 residues. Germline lookup yields CDR1 SGHVS and CDR2 FQNEAQ. The CDR3 nucleotides are TGTGCCAGCAGCTTAGGACAGGGGGCAGGCGAGCAGTACTTC. Its protein product is CASSLGQGAGEQYF.

This chain uses TRBV5-4 with TRBJ1-4; D uncertain. This CDR3 region has 16 residues. The V end was cut by 0 bases, the J end by 3 bases, with 12 bases between. Germline V CDR1 and CDR2: SGHNT, YYREEE (reference sequence). The CDR3 loop is CASSLDLAGSNEKLFF. CDR3 bases: TGTGCCAGCAGCTTGGATCTCGCAGGATCTAATGAAAAACTGTTTTTT.

This clone has just a few counts. The rearrangement joins TRBV18 to TRBJ1-5; TRBD1 matches at 10 bases. Germline V gives CDR1 KGHSH, CDR2 LQKENI. V dropped 2 bases and J dropped 6; count of bases not matched to a gene: 7. The CDR3 is 16 amino acids. The CDR3 bases are TGTGCCAGCTCACCAACGGGGTGGACAGGGGGTCAGCCCCAGCATTTT. Encoded protein: CASSPTGWTGGQPQHF.

This clone was counted only a few times. V usage is TRBV6-1 and J usage is TRBJ1-1; tentatively, D is TRBD1 (6 bases). Germline-derived CDR1 and CDR2 are MNHNS and SASEGT. The CDR3 spans 14 residues. V lost 4 bases and J lost 5, with 14 bases in between. The CDR3 region is CASSGRRGETEAFF. The CDR3 bases are TGTGCCAGCAGTGGACGCAGGGGTGAGACTGAAGCTTTCTTT.

The J gene is TRBJ2-3, the V gene TRBV10-3; 7 bases agree with TRBD2. Germline assignment: CDR1 ENHRY and CDR2 SYGVKD. The trim removed 4 bases at V and 2 bases at J, leaving 12 bases unmatched. CDR3 size: 17 residues. The CDR3 here is CAISGGGTGILTDTQYF. The CDR3 DNA sequence: TGTGCCATCAGTGGGGGGGGTACAGGTATACTCACAGATACGCAGTATTTT.

The CDR3 DNA follows: TGTGCTAGTGGTTTGGGGGTGGGCACCGGGGAGCTGTTTTTT. Translation gives CASGLGVGTGELFF. This chain connects TRBV12-5 to TRBJ2-2; D is undetermined. CDR3 length equals 14 residues. Trimming stripped 1 base from V and 4 bases from J, with 7 bases between. Per germline, CDR1 LGHNT and CDR2 FRNRAP.